These 14 T cell receptor beta chains were sequenced from one sample in a study of response to subunit inactivated influenza vaccine. TCRdb passed the RT-PCR reads through MiXCR, listing each CDR3 protein once. The sample shows around 490,000 distinct CDR3 sequences, about 7.6% of them seen only once. This specimen consisted of PBMCs from blood, obtained less than 30 months after vaccination. The origin of the receptors is a man between 50 and 69 years old who received an inactivated influenza vaccine.

The rearrangement links TRBV11-2 to TRBJ2-4; TRBD1 matches 9 bases. CDR3 length: 17 amino acids. CDR1 and CDR2 from the germline V gene are SGHAT and FQNNGV. J was trimmed by 3 bases and V by 0 bases; bases with no gene match: 6. CDR3 DNA: TGTGCCAGCAGCTTAGAGAAGGACAGGGGAGGCAAAAACATTCAGTACTTC. Its translation: CASSLEKDRGGKNIQYF.

The sample holds a few counts of this clonotype. The J gene is TRBJ1-1, the V gene TRBV5-1, with D unclear. In germline, CDR1 is SGHRS, CDR2 YFSETQ. The CDR3 runs 13 residues. V was shortened by 0 bases and J by 6 bases, with 9 bases between the two germline ends. The CDR3 region is CASSLGPDAEAFF. CDR3 nucleotides: TGCGCCAGCAGCTTGGGACCCGACGCTGAAGCTTTCTTT.

The chain links TRBV12-3 or TRBV12-4 to TRBJ1-3, with D tentatively TRBD1 (5 bases). There are 18 residues in the CDR3. The V end was cut by 3 bases, the J end by 2 bases, with 20 bases between. Here the CDR3 DNA reads TGTGCCAGCAGTTTGGGGCTATTACCCCGAGGAGCTGGAAACACCATATATTTT. The encoded protein is CASSLGLLPRGAGNTIYF.

In this sample, this clonotype turned up many times. The chain has TRBV20-1 and TRBJ2-7; the match to TRBD1 covers 8 bases. CDR1 and CDR2 from the germline V gene are DFQATT and SNEGSKA (reference sequence). This CDR3 comprises 15 residues. Losses at the gene ends were 6 bases for V and 2 bases for J; bases not matched to a gene: 12. This chain's CDR3 is CSAKLDRDLPYEQYF. The CDR3 DNA is TGCAGTGCCAAATTGGACAGGGATTTACCCTACGAGCAGTACTTC.

With regard to this clonotype: A clone one base away is much larger, so this may be a read error. This chain joins TRBV20-1 and TRBJ2-2; possible D gene TRBD2, 5 bases. The CDR3 loop spans 14 amino acids. V gave up 1 base and J gave up 1 base, with 7 bases separating them. Germline lookup yields CDR1 DFQATT and CDR2 SNEGSKA (reference sequence). The CDR3 reads CSARGLLNTGELFF. The CDR3 nucleotides are TGCAGTGCTAGAGGACTACTGAACACCGGGGAGCTGTTTTTT.

The genes are TRBV7-9 and TRBJ2-3, with D perhaps TRBD1 (6 bases). Trimming shortened V by 6 bases and J by 10 bases, and 14 bases separated the two germline ends. The germline CDR1 and CDR2 sequences are SEHNR and FQNEAQ (reference sequence). The CDR3 has 12 residues. The CDR3 protein is CASRDTGLAQYF. DNA for the CDR3: TGTGCCAGCAGAGATACAGGGCTGGCGCAGTATTTT.

The chain links TRBV20-1 to TRBJ1-5, with 9 bases matching TRBD1. The trim removed 5 bases at V and 0 bases at J, leaving 5 bases unmatched. Germline V CDR1 and CDR2: DFQATT, SNEGSKA (reference sequence). The CDR3 spans 15 residues. The CDR3 region has the DNA TGCAGTGCTGGCGGGACAGGGTATAGCAATCAGCCCCAGCATTTT. Amino acids: CSAGGTGYSNQPQHF.

The sample holds many counts of this clonotype. J is TRBJ1-1 and V is TRBV15, with D perhaps matching TRBD1 (6 bases). The CDR3 has 14 residues. Per the germline V gene, CDR1 is LNHNV and CDR2 is YYDKDF (reference sequence). Trimming removed 5 bases from V and 6 bases from J, with 16 bases in between. DNA of the CDR3: TGTGCCACCAGCTGGGCAGGGGTAGCCGCTGAAGCTTTCTTT. Its protein product is CATSWAGVAAEAFF.

This clonotype was picked up a small number of times. The genes are TRBV2 and TRBJ2-5, with D tentatively TRBD1 or TRBD2 (5 bases each). V lost 3 bases and J 5 bases, leaving 10 bases between the germline ends. This CDR3 contains 13 residues. Germline CDR1 and CDR2: SNHLY and FYNNEI. The CDR3 DNA follows: TGTGCCAGCAGTGAGGACGGGGCGGAGACCCAGTACTTC. This encodes CASSEDGAETQYF.

This clonotype was detected many times. The J gene is TRBJ2-1, the V gene TRBV10-3; tentatively, D is TRBD2 (5 bases). This CDR3 is built from 14 residues. Germline lookup yields CDR1 ENHRY and CDR2 SYGVKD. V lost 5 bases and J lost 5, with 13 bases in between. Here the CDR3 reads CAISSAGVHNEQFF. CDR3 nucleotides: TGTGCCATCAGTTCGGCGGGCGTACACAATGAGCAGTTCTTC.

The chain is built from TRBV3-1 and TRBJ1-5; maybe TRBD1 (6 bases). The germline CDR1 and CDR2 sequences are LGHDT and YNNKEL (reference sequence). CDR3 size: 15 residues. V lost 4 bases and J lost 6, with 16 bases in between. This CDR3 is CASSRKGVSGQPQHF. The CDR3, as DNA: TGTGCCAGCAGCCGGAAGGGGGTTTCAGGTCAGCCCCAGCATTTT.

In its sample, this clonotype was seen a few times. This chain uses TRBV20-1 with TRBJ1-2, with 8 bases identical to TRBD1. The ends lost 3 bases at V and 5 bases at J; junction bases unmatched: 8. Germline V gene sequence: CDR1 DFQATT, CDR2 SNEGSKA (reference sequence). The CDR3 spans 14 residues. CDR3 sequence reads: CSASTGGILYGYTF. The CDR3 coding sequence is TGCAGTGCTAGTACAGGGGGTATTTTATATGGCTACACCTTC.

This chain joins TRBV20-1 and TRBJ2-3; 9 nucleotides align to TRBD2. This CDR3 comprises 15 residues. CDR1 and CDR2 (germline): DFQATT, SNEGSKA (reference sequence). Trimming cost V 5 bases and J 6 bases; bases outside gene matches: 12. CDR3 DNA sequence: TGCAGTGCTGGTACCCCGGGACTAGCTAAGGATACGCAGTATTTT. Amino acids: CSAGTPGLAKDTQYF.

V gene TRBV4-2 combines with J gene TRBJ2-5, with D perhaps matching TRBD2 (5 bases). Per the germline V gene, CDR1 is LGHNA and CDR2 is YNFKEQ. CDR3 size: 15 residues. The V end lost 0 bases, the J end lost 5 bases, and 13 bases lay between the germline ends. CDR3 region: CASSQEPGILETQYF. As DNA, the CDR3 is TGTGCCAGCAGCCAAGAGCCCGGGATTCTGGAGACCCAGTACTTC.